This entry lists 25 T cell receptor beta chains sequenced from one sample in a study of Graves' ophthalmopathy and Graves' hyperthyroidism. Researchers took RNA transcripts and amplified TCR beta CDR3 regions from them. The first-round RT-PCR employed HTBI primers together with the Qiagen OneStep RT-PCR kit. A multiplex PCR was then performed as the second round. TCRdb reprocessed the multiplex PCR reads via MiXCR and lists one record per CDR3 protein. The sample shows hundreds of thousands of distinct CDR3 sequences, approximately 21% of them seen only once. Sample: peripheral blood. Every receptor here comes from a woman in her forties or fifties with Graves' ophthalmopathy.

The table lists this clonotype with a few counts. This chain connects TRBV28 to TRBJ1-5, with D uncertain. Trimming left V 5 bases short and J 2 bases short, with 10 bases between. CDR1 is MDHEN, CDR2 SYDVKM, per germline. This CDR3 is 14 amino acids long. The CDR3 coding sequence is TGTGCCAGCAGTGGCGGACGGGGCAATCAGCCCCAGCATTTT. Its translation is CASSGGRGNQPQHF.

This clonotype was detected many times. The chain links TRBV7-8 to TRBJ2-7; a weak D match, TRBD2 (7 bases). CDR3 length: 16 residues. Between the trimmed V and J ends, which lost 2 bases and 7 bases, there was a span of 21 bases. Germline values: CDR1 SGHVS, CDR2 FQNEAQ. CDR3: CASSLPNRGGKGEQYF. For the CDR3, the DNA is TGTGCCAGCAGCTTACCCAATAGGGGGGGTAAGGGGGAGCAGTACTTC. The full variable domain, rest sourced from reference TRBV7-8 and TRBJ2-7, is GAGVSQSPRYKVAKRGQDVALRCDPISGHVSLFWYQQALGQGPEFLTYFQNEAQLDKSGLPSDRFFAERPEGSVSTLKIQRTQQEDSAVYLCASSLPNRGGKGEQYFGPGTRLTVT.

The chain combines TRBV7-2 with TRBJ2-5; a possible D gene is TRBD2 (5 bases). The V end was cut by 1 base, the J end by 7 bases, with 16 bases between. The length of the CDR3 is 15 residues. Germline CDR1 SGHTA, CDR2 FQGNSA. The CDR3 loop is CASSLESSPRATQYF. The CDR3 DNA is TGTGCCAGCAGCTTAGAGTCTAGCCCAAGGGCGACCCAGTACTTC.

The chain uses TRBV20-1 and TRBJ2-5; D not resolved. CDR3 length: 15 amino acids. Trimming removed 2 bases from V and 3 bases from J, with 16 bases in between. Per germline, CDR1 DFQATT and CDR2 SNEGSKA (reference sequence). The CDR3: CSARPWDPTEETQYF. The CDR3 nucleotides are TGCAGTGCTAGACCCTGGGATCCAACGGAAGAGACCCAGTACTTC.

With regard to this clonotype: A much larger clone is a single base away; this may be a read error. The J gene is TRBJ1-3, the V gene TRBV29-1; 8 nucleotides agree with TRBD1. The J segment lost 4 bases and the V segment lost 3 bases, leaving 5 bases of the junction unmatched. Germline V gene sequence: CDR1 SQVTM, CDR2 ANQGSEA. The CDR3 is made up of 14 amino acids. The CDR3 reads CSVETGVVGNTIYF. The CDR3 DNA follows: TGCAGCGTTGAGACAGGGGTGGTCGGAAACACCATATATTTT. Together with reference TRBV29-1 and TRBJ1-3, the CDR3 gives the full variable domain: SAVISQKPSRDICQRGTSLTIQCQVDSQVTMMFWYRQQPGQSLTLIATANQGSEATYESGFVIDKFPISRPNLTFSTLTVSNMSPEDSSIYLCSVETGVVGNTIYFGEGSWLTVV.

This clonotype was counted only a few times. With a much larger clone just one base away, this may be a read error. The gene calls are TRBV4-2 and TRBJ1-6; D call uncertain. V was clipped by 1 base and J by 7 bases, with 14 bases between them. Germline V gene lookup returns CDR1 LGHNA and CDR2 YNFKEQ. The CDR3 is made up of 16 amino acids. The CDR3 sequence is CASSQVQAVGNSPLHF. CDR3 DNA: TGTGCCAGCAGCCAAGTGCAGGCCGTGGGAAATTCACCCCTCCACTTT.

V usage is TRBV9 and J usage is TRBJ2-7, with D perhaps matching TRBD2 (6 bases). CDR1 is SGDLS, CDR2 YYNGEE, per germline. Between the trimmed V and J ends, which lost 3 bases and 3 bases, there was a span of 10 bases. The length of the CDR3 is 13 residues. The CDR3 protein is CASSGRAGYEQYF. CDR3 DNA sequence: TGTGCCAGCAGCGGGAGGGCGGGCTACGAGCAGTACTTC.

In this sample, this clonotype turned up many times. V usage is TRBV12-3 or TRBV12-4 and J usage is TRBJ2-2, with 7 positions matching TRBD1. The ends lost 3 bases at V and 4 bases at J; junction bases unmatched: 5. There are 15 residues in the CDR3. CDR3 protein: CASSLGQFLTGELFF. The CDR3 coding sequence is TGTGCCAGCAGTTTGGGACAGTTCCTCACCGGGGAGCTGTTTTTT.

This clonotype was observed a handful of times. A much larger clone sits a single nucleotide away, making a read error possible. As DNA, the CDR3 is TGTGCCAGCAGCTTAGCCATCGGGCAGCCCCAGCATTTT. It translates to CASSLAIGQPQHF. This chain links TRBV7-2 with TRBJ1-5, with no clear D. This CDR3 comprises 13 residues. Germline V gene sequence: CDR1 SGHTA, CDR2 FQGNSA. Trimming shortened V by 0 bases and J by 7 bases, and 7 bases separated the two germline ends.

This clonotype appeared many times. J is TRBJ2-7 and V is TRBV5-1; the D is unclear. CDR1 is SGHRS and CDR2 is YFSETQ in the germline V gene. Trimming left V 4 bases short and J 7 bases short, with 15 bases between. The CDR3 is 13 amino acids. Here the CDR3 reads CASSGMSPVEQYF. Written as DNA, the CDR3 is TGCGCCAGCAGCGGGATGTCCCCCGTGGAGCAGTACTTC.

Comments on this clonotype: A much larger clone differs by one base, so this may be a read error. The rearrangement uses TRBV9 and TRBJ1-6; D call uncertain. CDR1 SGDLS and CDR2 YYNGEE come from the germline V gene. V lost 2 bases and J lost 9, with 18 bases in between. CDR3 length equals 16 residues. The CDR3 spells CASSVGYAGSISPLHF. CDR3 in DNA: TGTGCCAGCAGCGTGGGATACGCGGGATCAATTTCACCCCTCCACTTT.

This clonotype came up a few times. This rearrangement joins TRBV9 to TRBJ2-2; a weak D match, TRBD1 (6 bases). Between the trimmed V and J ends, which lost 3 bases and 3 bases, there was a span of 15 bases. This CDR3 contains 16 residues. Per the germline V gene, CDR1 is SGDLS and CDR2 is YYNGEE. The CDR3 nucleotides read TGTGCCAGCAGCGCGTTCCAGGGGAGAGACACCGGGGAGCTGTTTTTT. Protein sequence: CASSAFQGRDTGELFF.

This clonotype was counted many times. The V and J genes are TRBV14 and TRBJ2-5; D is unresolved. Germline V CDR1 and CDR2: SGHDN, FVKESK. Trimming cost V 2 bases and J 5 bases, with 15 bases left between them. The CDR3 loop spans 15 amino acids. This CDR3 reads CASSQIWAARETQYF. The DNA of the CDR3 is TGTGCCAGCAGCCAAATTTGGGCAGCGCGCGAGACCCAGTACTTC.

This clonotype was picked up a small number of times. The rearrangement joins TRBV6-2 or TRBV6-3 to TRBJ2-2; 12 bases agree with TRBD2. Germline CDR1 MNHEY, CDR2 SVGEGT. The CDR3 covers 20 residues. Trimming cost V 0 bases and J 6 bases; bases outside gene matches: 14. The CDR3 bases are TGTGCCAGCAGTTACTCGATGGCCAGGACTAGCGGGATTTCTGCCGGGGAGCTGTTTTTT. This codes for CASSYSMARTSGISAGELFF.

This clonotype was seen many times. V usage is TRBV6-5 and J usage is TRBJ1-1; 9 nucleotides align to TRBD1. The V gene's germline CDR1 is MNHEY and CDR2 SVGAGI. The ends lost 5 bases at V and 3 bases at J; junction bases unmatched: 7. The CDR3 length is 15 residues. CDR3 loop: CASSPGQGGYTEAFF. CDR3 bases: TGTGCCAGCAGTCCGGGACAGGGTGGATACACTGAAGCTTTCTTT.

This clonotype was counted a single time. One junction end disagrees with the germline gene, perhaps due to a read error. V usage is TRBV12-3 or TRBV12-4 and J usage is TRBJ2-5; D possibly matches TRBD1 or TRBD2 (5 bases each). The CDR3 covers 12 residues. The CDR3 spells CVSSWDQENQYF. The CDR3 DNA reads as TGTGTCAGCAGTTGGGACCAAGAGAACCAGTACTTC.

The sample holds many counts of this clonotype. This chain uses TRBV7-9 with TRBJ1-1; 7 bases are a match to TRBD1. The germline CDR1 and CDR2 sequences are SEHNR and FQNEAQ (reference sequence). The CDR3 contains 13 residues. The V and J ends lost 8 bases and 3 bases, in that order; junction bases with no gene match: 6. The CDR3 protein is CASARDSYTEAFF. The DNA for the CDR3 is TGTGCCAGCGCCCGGGACAGCTACACTGAAGCTTTCTTT.

The genes are TRBV24-1 and TRBJ1-2; D call uncertain. Per the germline V gene, CDR1 is KGHDR and CDR2 is SFDVKD. This CDR3 contains 14 residues. Trimming stripped 4 bases from V and 5 bases from J, with 13 bases between. The CDR3 reads CATSDNRAGYGYTF. Written as DNA, the CDR3 is TGTGCCACCAGTGACAATAGGGCCGGGTATGGCTACACCTTC.

This clonotype was seen ten or more times. CDR3 in DNA: TGTGCCTGGAGTGTATCCAGTACGAATCAGCCCCAGCATTTT. Its translation is CAWSVSSTNQPQHF. The V call is TRBV30, the J call TRBJ1-5; D is unresolved. In germline, CDR1 is GTSNPN, CDR2 SVGIG (reference sequence). Between the trimmed V and J ends, which lost 0 bases and 4 bases, there was a span of 10 bases. This CDR3 contains 14 residues.

V usage is TRBV7-2 and J usage is TRBJ2-5; TRBD2 matches at 7 bases. The ends lost 1 base at V and 1 base at J; junction bases unmatched: 3. The CDR3 consists of 15 residues. Germline-derived CDR1 and CDR2 are SGHTA and FQGNSA. The CDR3 here is CASSLVGGGQETQYF. The CDR3 DNA reads TGTGCCAGCAGCTTAGTTGGGGGGGGCCAAGAGACCCAGTACTTC.

This clonotype occurred a few times. The chain carries TRBV9 and TRBJ2-7; 9 positions match TRBD1. Per the germline V gene, CDR1 is SGDLS and CDR2 is YYNGEE. V was clipped by 2 bases and J by 3 bases; unmatched bases: 3. The CDR3 loop spans 14 amino acids. The CDR3 region has the DNA TGTGCCAGCAGCGTCAGGGGACAGGGCTACGAGCAGTACTTC. Encoded protein: CASSVRGQGYEQYF.

The count of this clonotype is one. The J gene is TRBJ2-7, the V gene TRBV7-2, with D perhaps matching TRBD1 (5 bases). V dropped 5 bases and J dropped 2 bases, with 16 bases sitting between them. The CDR3 spans 15 residues. Germline V CDR1 and CDR2: SGHTA, FQGNSA. The CDR3 DNA is TGTGCCAGCAGCCGCATATTGGACATAGCCTACGAGCAGTACTTC. Translating gives CASSRILDIAYEQYF.

This clonotype appeared many times. The chain couples TRBV9 to TRBJ2-7; D is uncertain. V gave up 0 bases and J gave up 2 bases, with 9 bases separating them. Germline CDR1 and CDR2: SGDLS and YYNGEE. The CDR3 consists of 14 residues. The CDR3 DNA sequence: TGTGCCAGCAGCGTAGCGAGCCGTCCCTACGAGCAGTACTTC. It codes for CASSVASRPYEQYF. Drawing the rest from reference TRBV9 and TRBJ2-7, the complete variable domain is DSGVTQTPKHLITATGQRVTLRCSPRSGDLSVYWYQQSLDQGLQFLIQYYNGEERAKGNILERFSAQQFPDLHSELNLSSLELGDSALYFCASSVASRPYEQYFGPGTRLTVT.

This clonotype has only a few counts. This chain connects TRBV20-1 to TRBJ1-1; the D gene is possibly TRBD1 (6 bases). The CDR3 has 14 amino acids. V lost 0 bases and J lost 11, with 19 bases in between. CDR1 and CDR2 (germline): DFQATT, SNEGSKA (reference sequence). The CDR3 spells CSARESGGRIVAFF. DNA for the CDR3: TGCAGTGCTAGAGAGTCGGGGGGGCGGATAGTGGCTTTCTTT.

This chain connects TRBV28 to TRBJ2-7; 8 nucleotides match TRBD2. The closer fit of TRBJ2-5 to the DNA end suggests the J call may be wrong. This CDR3 contains 16 residues. Germline values: CDR1 MDHEN, CDR2 SYDVKM. The CDR3 is CASSLFQREYQETQYF. For the CDR3, the DNA is TGTGCCAGCAGTTTATTCCAGCGGGAGTACCAAGAGACCCAGTACTTC.